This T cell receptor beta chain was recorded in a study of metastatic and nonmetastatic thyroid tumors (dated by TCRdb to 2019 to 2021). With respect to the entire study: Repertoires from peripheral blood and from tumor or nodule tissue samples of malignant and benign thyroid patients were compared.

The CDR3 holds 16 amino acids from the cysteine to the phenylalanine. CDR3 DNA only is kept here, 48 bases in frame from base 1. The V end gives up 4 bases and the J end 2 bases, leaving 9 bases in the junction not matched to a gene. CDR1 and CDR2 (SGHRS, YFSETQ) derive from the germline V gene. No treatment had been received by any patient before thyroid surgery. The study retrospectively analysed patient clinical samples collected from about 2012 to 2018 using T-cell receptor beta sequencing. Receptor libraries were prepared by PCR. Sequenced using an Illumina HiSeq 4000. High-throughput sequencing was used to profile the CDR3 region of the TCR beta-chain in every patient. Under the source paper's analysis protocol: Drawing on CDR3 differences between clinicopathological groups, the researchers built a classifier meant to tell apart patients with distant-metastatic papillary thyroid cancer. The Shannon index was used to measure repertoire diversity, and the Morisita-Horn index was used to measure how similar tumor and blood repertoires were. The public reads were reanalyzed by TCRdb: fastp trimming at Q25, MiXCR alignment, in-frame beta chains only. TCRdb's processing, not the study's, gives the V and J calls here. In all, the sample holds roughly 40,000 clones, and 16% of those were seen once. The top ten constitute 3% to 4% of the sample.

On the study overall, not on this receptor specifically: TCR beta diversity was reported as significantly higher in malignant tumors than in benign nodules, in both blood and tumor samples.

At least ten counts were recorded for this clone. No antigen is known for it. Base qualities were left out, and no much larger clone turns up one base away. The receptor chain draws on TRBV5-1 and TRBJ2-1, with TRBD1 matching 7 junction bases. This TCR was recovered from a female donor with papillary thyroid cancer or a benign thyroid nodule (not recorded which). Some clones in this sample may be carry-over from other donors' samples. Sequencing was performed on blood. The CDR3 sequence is CASSQQAGGPYNEQFF. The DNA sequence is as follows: TGCGCCAGCAGCCAGCAAGCAGGGGGTCCCTACAATGAGCAGTTCTTC.